The clone carrying this T cell receptor beta chain was counted many times. Its antigen is currently unknown. Sorted libraries used around 1 million CD4+ or CD8+ T cells. This record comes from a study of neurological immune-mediated disorders. CDR1 MGHDK and CDR2 SYGVNS come from the germline V gene. V was shortened by 4 bases and J by 6 bases, with 10 bases between the two germline ends. The CDR3 totals 13 residues. Study-wide findings and caveats: The most TCR clonal expansion was seen in HTLV-1-associated myelopathy, whereas the least was seen in multiple sclerosis, below the level in healthy controls.

By 5'RACE with 10-nucleotide random UMIs, the cDNA was made. A single record per CDR3 protein comes from TCRdb applying MiXCR to the 5' RACE reads. The data show 16,000 or so distinct CDR3 sequences, about 10% seen once. The sequence came from a man between 45 and 60 years old in good health. The rearrangement links TRBV25-1 to TRBJ2-1, with D perhaps matching TRBD1 (6 bases). Sequencing used CD8+ T cells from blood. CDR3 DNA: TGTGCCAGCAGTGGATCGACAGGCAATGAGCAGTTCTTC. This codes for CASSGSTGNEQFF.